This T cell receptor (beta chain) came from a study of blood T cells in healthy people across ages. Isolation yielded PBMCs, at least 7 million per sample, in every case. CDR3 length: 12 amino acids. Trimming pared 3 bases from V and 7 bases from J, leaving 10 bases between. Per germline, CDR1 DFQATT and CDR2 SNEGSKA (reference sequence). Overall study results and limits: Reliance upon unsorted PBMCs precluded definitive naive versus antigen-experienced comparison. Unknown CMV status may confound age-related changes in expanded clones.

Alongside a J-beta primer mix, a sample-barcoded 5' primer served in a second PCR lasting roughly 6 to 11 cycles. TCRdb reprocessed the 5' RACE reads via MiXCR and lists one record per CDR3 protein. The sample carries under 1,000,000 distinct CDR3 sequences, 35% to 60% recorded once. In regard to this clonotype: The antigen is unknown.

This sequence was found in a man aged 80 or over in good health. The gene calls are TRBV20-1 and TRBJ1-5; no clear D gene. The sequenced material came from blood. The CDR3 sequence is CSASGGGQPQHF. The CDR3 bases are TGCAGTGCTAGTGGAGGAGGGCAGCCCCAGCATTTT.